The 3 T cell receptor beta chains listed next were all sequenced from one sample in a study of blood T cell repertoires in COVID-19. Measured with immunoSEQ multiplex PCR; TCRdb has only the in-frame clones, and not every one. The data show some 230,000 clones, 75% to 90% seen once. The specimen sequenced was PBMCs or T cells enriched from blood (not recorded which). Receptor source: a woman younger than 30 in a cohort exposed to, infected with or recovered from COVID-19 (not recorded which).

The chain uses TRBV7-7 and TRBJ1-2; no clear D. CDR1 and CDR2 (germline): SSHAT, FNYEAQ (reference sequence). This CDR3 contains 12 residues. V was pared by 8 bases and J by 2 bases, with 9 bases between. The DNA for the CDR3 is TGTGCCAGCGGACCGGGGAACTATGGCTACACCTTC. Residues: CASGPGNYGYTF.

The rearrangement joins TRBV2 to TRBJ2-3; maybe TRBD1 (7 bases). Germline CDR1 and CDR2: SNHLY and FYNNEI. Trimming removed 5 bases at V and 5 bases at J, with 14 bases between. CDR3 size: 14 residues. The CDR3 DNA follows: TGTGCCAGCAGTCTTCAGGGGGAGGAAGATACGCAGTATTTT. This gives the protein CASSLQGEEDTQYF.

The chain has TRBV2 and TRBJ1-2; 10 nucleotides line up with TRBD1. CDR3 length equals 14 residues. V shed 6 bases and J 8 bases; nucleotides not matched to a gene: 9. The germline V gene has CDR1 SNHLY and CDR2 FYNNEI. As DNA, the CDR3 is TGTGCCAGCAGGGGGGGACAGGGGTTAGGAGGCTACACCTTC. This codes for CASRGGQGLGGYTF.